This TCR beta chain was identified in a study of T cell repertoires in ileal Crohn's disease. About this clone itself: As yet, its antigen is unknown.

Regarding the study as a whole: High-frequency clones were more common in sorted CD8 than CD4 cells.

The V gene lost 1 base and the J gene lost 2 bases, with 10 bases spanning the gap. The length of the CDR3 is 14 residues. Per the germline V gene, CDR1 is SGHRS and CDR2 is YFSETQ. TCRdb keeps only in-frame clones here, not all; method: immunoSEQ multiplex PCR. The table has 2,000 to 2,500 clones, under 95% seen once. The genes are TRBV5-1 and TRBJ2-7; D might be TRBD1 (5 bases). This clonotype originated in an adult with Crohn's disease. Material: ileal tissue. The CDR3 sequence: CASSLTGGTYEQYF. The CDR3 DNA is TGCGCCAGCAGCTTGACAGGCGGAACCTACGAGCAGTACTTC.